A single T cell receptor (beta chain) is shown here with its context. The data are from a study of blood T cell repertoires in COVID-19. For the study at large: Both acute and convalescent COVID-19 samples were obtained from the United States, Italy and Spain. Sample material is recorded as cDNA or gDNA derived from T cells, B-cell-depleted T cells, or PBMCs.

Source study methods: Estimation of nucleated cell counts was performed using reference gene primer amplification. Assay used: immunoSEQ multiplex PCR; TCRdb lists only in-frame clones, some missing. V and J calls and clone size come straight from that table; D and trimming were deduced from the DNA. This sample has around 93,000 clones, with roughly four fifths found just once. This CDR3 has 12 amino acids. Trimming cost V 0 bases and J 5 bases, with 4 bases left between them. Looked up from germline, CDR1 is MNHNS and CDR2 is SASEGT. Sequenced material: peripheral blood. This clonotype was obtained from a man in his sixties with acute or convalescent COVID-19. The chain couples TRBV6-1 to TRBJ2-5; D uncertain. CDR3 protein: CASSEAEETQYF. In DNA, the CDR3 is TGTGCCAGCAGTGAAGCCGAGGAGACCCAGTACTTC.